Listed below are T cell receptor beta chains from one sample, sequenced in a study of CD8 T cells in Susac syndrome. TCRdb called the immunoSEQ multiplex PCR reads again in MiXCR, with one record for every CDR3 protein. The sample lists 200,000 to 250,000 distinct CDR3 sequences; over 90% were seen once. Sequencing input: CD4+ T cells from PBMCs. Receptor source: a human donor with Susac syndrome. Each CDR3 is given with its conserved first and last residue. D genes are given only for firm matches. Size values are once, few and many counts, or a class for expanded clones, and some rows have none.

D: TRBD1; size: NA; J: TRBJ2-7; V: TRBV6-5; CDR3: CASSYRRDRDEQYF; DNA: TGTGCCAGCAGTTATCGTCGGGACAGGGACGAGCAGTACTTC
D: NA; size: NA; J: TRBJ1-1; V: TRBV5-4; CDR3: CASSLDGRYTEAFF; DNA: TGTGCCAGCAGCCTGGACGGCCGGTACACTGAAGCTTTCTTT
D: TRBD2; size: once; J: TRBJ2-1; V: TRBV3-1; CDR3: CASSPTSGGAGQFF; DNA: TGTGCCAGCAGTCCGACTAGCGGGGGGGCCGGGCAGTTCTTC
D: NA; size: once; J: TRBJ1-5; V: TRBV20-1; CDR3: CSARGTEEGNQPQHF; DNA: TGCAGTGCTAGAGGGACAGAGGAAGGCAATCAGCCCCAGCATTTT
D: NA; size: NA; J: TRBJ2-7; V: TRBV6-2/TRBV6-3; CDR3: CASNFGSSYEQYF; DNA: TGTGCCAGCAACTTTGGAAGCTCCTACGAGCAGTACTTC
D: NA; size: NA; J: TRBJ1-5; V: TRBV20-1; CDR3: CSAREGRTVDQPQHF; DNA: TGCAGTGCTAGAGAAGGGAGGACGGTGGATCAGCCCCAGCATTTT
D: NA; size: once; J: TRBJ2-3; V: TRBV20-1; CDR3: CSAGASHTDTQYF; DNA: TGCAGTGCTGGGGCCTCCCACACAGATACGCAGTATTTT
D: TRBD1; size: NA; J: TRBJ2-1; V: TRBV7-8; CDR3: CASSAVPGQGDNEQFF; DNA: TGTGCCAGCAGCGCCGTCCCGGGACAGGGAGACAATGAGCAGTTCTTC
D: TRBD1; size: NA; J: TRBJ1-5; V: TRBV7-2; CDR3: CASSPTGTQPQHF; DNA: TGTGCCAGCAGCCCGACAGGGACCCAGCCCCAGCATTTT
D: NA; size: NA; J: TRBJ1-2; V: TRBV2; CDR3: CASSHKGKGPF; DNA: TGTGCCAGCAGCCATAAGGGGAAGGGCCCCTTC
D: NA; size: NA; J: TRBJ1-3; V: TRBV9; CDR3: CASSPKWSGNTIYF; DNA: TGTGCCAGCAGCCCCAAGTGGTCCGGAAACACCATATATTTT
D: NA; size: NA; J: TRBJ2-7; V: TRBV3-1; CDR3: CASSRAGPYYEQYF; DNA: TGTGCCAGCAGCCGGGCCGGGCCCTACTACGAGCAGTACTTC
D: NA; size: NA; J: TRBJ1-1; V: TRBV5-1; CDR3: CASSLDRVGMNTEAFF; DNA: TGCGCCAGCAGCTTGGACAGGGTGGGTATGAACACTGAAGCTTTCTTT
D: TRBD2; size: NA; J: TRBJ2-1; V: TRBV6-2/TRBV6-3; CDR3: CASRPSGDEQFF; DNA: TGTGCCAGCAGACCTAGCGGGGATGAGCAGTTCTTC
D: TRBD1; size: NA; J: TRBJ1-6; V: TRBV9; CDR3: CASSAHGPGGNSPLHF; DNA: TGTGCCAGCAGCGCCCACGGCCCAGGGGGTAATTCACCCCTCCACTTT
D: NA; size: NA; J: TRBJ1-5; V: TRBV12-3/TRBV12-4; CDR3: CASRPPGARGQPQHF; DNA: TGTGCCAGCAGACCCCCGGGGGCCCGTGGTCAGCCCCAGCATTTT
D: NA; size: NA; J: TRBJ1-2; V: TRBV6-2/TRBV6-3; CDR3: CASSYKTNYGYTF; DNA: TGTGCCAGCAGTTACAAGACTAACTATGGCTACACCTTC